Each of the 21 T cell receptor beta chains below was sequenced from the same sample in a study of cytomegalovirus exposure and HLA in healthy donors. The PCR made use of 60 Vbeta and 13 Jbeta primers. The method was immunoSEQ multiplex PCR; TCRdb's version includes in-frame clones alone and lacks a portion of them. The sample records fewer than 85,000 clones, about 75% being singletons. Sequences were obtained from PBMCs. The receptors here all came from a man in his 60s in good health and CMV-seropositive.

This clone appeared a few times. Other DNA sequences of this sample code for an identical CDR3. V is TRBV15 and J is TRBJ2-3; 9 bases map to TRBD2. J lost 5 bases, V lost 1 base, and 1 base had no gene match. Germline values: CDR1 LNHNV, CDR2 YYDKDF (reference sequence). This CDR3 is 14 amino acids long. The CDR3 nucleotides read TGTGCCACCAGCAGAGTGACTAGCGGAGATACGCAGTATTTT. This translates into CATSRVTSGDTQYF.

The CDR3 coding sequence is TGTGCCAGCAGTGCCGGGACAGGGAGCTATAATTCACCCCTCCACTTT. Its translation is CASSAGTGSYNSPLHF. This chain connects TRBV27 to TRBJ1-6; 9 bases agree with TRBD1. The CDR3 is 16 residues long. Trimming cost V 5 bases and J 3 bases; bases outside gene matches: 5. Germline CDR1 reads MNHEY; CDR2 reads SMNVEV (reference sequence).

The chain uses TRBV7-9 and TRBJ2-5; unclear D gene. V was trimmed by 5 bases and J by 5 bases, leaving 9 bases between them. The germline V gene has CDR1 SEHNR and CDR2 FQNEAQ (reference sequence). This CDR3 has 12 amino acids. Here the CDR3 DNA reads TGTGCCAGCAGCCCTTTTCCCGAGACCCAGTACTTC. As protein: CASSPFPETQYF.

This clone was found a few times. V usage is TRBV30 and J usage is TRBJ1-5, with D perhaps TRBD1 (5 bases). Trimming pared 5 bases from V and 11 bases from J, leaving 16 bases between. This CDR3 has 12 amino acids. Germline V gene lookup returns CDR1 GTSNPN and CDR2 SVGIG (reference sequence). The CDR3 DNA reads TGTGCCTGGCGTAGGGGAGGGGAGGCCCAGCATTTT. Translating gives CAWRRGGEAQHF.

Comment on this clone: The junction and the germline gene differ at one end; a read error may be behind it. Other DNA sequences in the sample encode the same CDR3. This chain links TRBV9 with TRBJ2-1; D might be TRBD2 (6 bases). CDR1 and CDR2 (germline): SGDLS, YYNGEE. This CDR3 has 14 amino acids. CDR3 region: CASSVEIADNEQFF. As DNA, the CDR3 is TGCGCCAGCAGCGTGGAGATAGCGGACAATGAGCAGTTCTTC.

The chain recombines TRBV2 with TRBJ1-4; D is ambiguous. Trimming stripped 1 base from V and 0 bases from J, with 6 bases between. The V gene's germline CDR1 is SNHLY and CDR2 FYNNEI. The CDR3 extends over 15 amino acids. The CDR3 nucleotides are TGTGCCAGCAGTGAAGAACAAGCAACTAATGAAAAACTGTTTTTT. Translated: CASSEEQATNEKLFF.

CDR3: CASSSTSGRALTDTQYF. The CDR3, as DNA: TGTGCCAGCAGCTCCACTAGCGGGAGGGCCCTCACAGATACGCAGTATTTT. The V and J genes are TRBV11-2 and TRBJ2-3, with 13 bases aligning to TRBD2. J lost 2 bases, V lost 4 bases, and 6 bases had no gene match. From germline, CDR1 is SGHAT and CDR2 FQNNGV. The CDR3 has 17 amino acids.

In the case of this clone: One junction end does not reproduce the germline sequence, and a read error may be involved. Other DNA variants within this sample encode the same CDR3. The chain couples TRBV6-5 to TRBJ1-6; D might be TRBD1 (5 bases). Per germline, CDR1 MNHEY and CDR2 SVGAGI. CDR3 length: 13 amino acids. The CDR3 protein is CASTTLGGSPLHF. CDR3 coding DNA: TGTGCCAGCACCACCCTGGGGGGTTCACCTCTCCACTTT.

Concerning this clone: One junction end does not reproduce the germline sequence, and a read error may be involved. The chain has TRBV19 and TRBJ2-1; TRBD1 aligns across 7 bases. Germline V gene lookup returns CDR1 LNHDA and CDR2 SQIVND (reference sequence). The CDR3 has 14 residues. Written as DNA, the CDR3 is TGTGCCAGTAGTATTATGACAGGGTACACTGAGCAGTTCTTC. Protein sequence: CASSIMTGYTEQFF.

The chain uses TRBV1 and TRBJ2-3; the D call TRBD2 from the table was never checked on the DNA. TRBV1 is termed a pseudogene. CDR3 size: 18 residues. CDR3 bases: TGCACCAGCAGCCAAGATCGTCCGCGGGAGGCGGGCACAGATACGCAGTATTTT. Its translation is CTSSQDRPREAGTDTQYF.

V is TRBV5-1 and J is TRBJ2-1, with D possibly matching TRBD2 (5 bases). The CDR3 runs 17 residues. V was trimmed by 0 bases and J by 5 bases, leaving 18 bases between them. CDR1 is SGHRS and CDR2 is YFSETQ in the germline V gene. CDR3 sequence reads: CASSLGSRVPRNNEQFF. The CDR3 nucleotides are TGCGCCAGCAGCTTGGGATCGCGGGTTCCCCGCAACAATGAGCAGTTCTTC.

CDR3 DNA sequence: TGCAGCGTTGAAGACCGGGATCAGACCCAGTACTTC. Translated, it gives CSVEDRDQTQYF. V gene TRBV29-1 combines with J gene TRBJ2-5, with a possible D match to TRBD2 (5 bases). Trimming stripped 0 bases from V and 6 bases from J, with 8 bases between. The CDR3 sequence is 12 residues long. Germline assignment: CDR1 SQVTM and CDR2 ANQGSEA. Full variable domain (missing parts from reference TRBV29-1 and TRBJ2-5): SAVISQKPSRDICQRGTSLTIQCQVDSQVTMMFWYRQQPGQSLTLIATANQGSEATYESGFVIDKFPISRPNLTFSTLTVSNMSPEDSSIYLCSVEDRDQTQYFGPGTRLLVL.

Written as DNA, the CDR3 is TGTGCCAGCAGTTTGTGGTCAGGGAACAAAAACATTCAGTACTTC. It codes for CASSLWSGNKNIQYF. The chain is built from TRBV27 and TRBJ2-4, with a tentative D call TRBD1 (5 bases). Trimming removed 3 bases at V and 3 bases at J, with 12 bases between. The CDR3 has 15 amino acids. Germline V gene sequence: CDR1 MNHEY, CDR2 SMNVEV (reference sequence).

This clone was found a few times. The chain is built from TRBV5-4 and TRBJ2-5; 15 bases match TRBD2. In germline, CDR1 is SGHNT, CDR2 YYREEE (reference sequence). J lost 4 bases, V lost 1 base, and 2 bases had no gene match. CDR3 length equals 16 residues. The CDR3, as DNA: TGTGCCAGCAGCTTGAGGACTAGCGGGGGGGGAGAGACCCAGTACTTC. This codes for CASSLRTSGGGETQYF.

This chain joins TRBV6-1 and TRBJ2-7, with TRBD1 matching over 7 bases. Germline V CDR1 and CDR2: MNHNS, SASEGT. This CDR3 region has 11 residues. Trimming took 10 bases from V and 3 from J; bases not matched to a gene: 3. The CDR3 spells CATRDSYEQYF. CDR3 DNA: TGTGCCACCCGGGACAGCTACGAGCAGTACTTC.

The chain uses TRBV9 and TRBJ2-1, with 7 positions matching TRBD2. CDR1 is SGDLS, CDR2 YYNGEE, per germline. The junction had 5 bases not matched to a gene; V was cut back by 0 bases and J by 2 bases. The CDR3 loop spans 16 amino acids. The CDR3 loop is CASSVGASGAYNEQFF. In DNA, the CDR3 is TGTGCCAGCAGCGTAGGGGCTAGCGGAGCCTACAATGAGCAGTTCTTC.

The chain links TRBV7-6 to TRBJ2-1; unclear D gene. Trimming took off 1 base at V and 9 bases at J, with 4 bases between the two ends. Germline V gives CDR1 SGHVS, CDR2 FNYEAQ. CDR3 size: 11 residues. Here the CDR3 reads CASSLVSEQFF. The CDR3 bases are TGTGCCAGCAGCTTAGTCAGTGAGCAGTTCTTC.

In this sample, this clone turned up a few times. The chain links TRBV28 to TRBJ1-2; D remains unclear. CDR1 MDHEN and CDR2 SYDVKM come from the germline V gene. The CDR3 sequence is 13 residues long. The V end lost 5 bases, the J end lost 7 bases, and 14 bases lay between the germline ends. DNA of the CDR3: TGTGCCAGCAGTCAAACAGATCTGGTTGGCTACACCTTC. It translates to CASSQTDLVGYTF.

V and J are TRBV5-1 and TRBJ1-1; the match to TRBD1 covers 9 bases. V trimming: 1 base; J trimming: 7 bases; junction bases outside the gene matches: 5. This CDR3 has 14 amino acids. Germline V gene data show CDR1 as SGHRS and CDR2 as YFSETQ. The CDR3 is CASSLSGQGFEAFF. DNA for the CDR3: TGCGCCAGCAGCTTGAGTGGACAGGGGTTTGAAGCTTTCTTT.

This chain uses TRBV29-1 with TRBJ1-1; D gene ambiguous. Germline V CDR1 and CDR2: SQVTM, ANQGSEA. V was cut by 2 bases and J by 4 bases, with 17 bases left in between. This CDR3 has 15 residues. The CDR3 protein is CSVEPRLPFATEAFF. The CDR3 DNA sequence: TGCAGCGTTGAACCACGACTCCCCTTTGCCACTGAAGCTTTCTTT.

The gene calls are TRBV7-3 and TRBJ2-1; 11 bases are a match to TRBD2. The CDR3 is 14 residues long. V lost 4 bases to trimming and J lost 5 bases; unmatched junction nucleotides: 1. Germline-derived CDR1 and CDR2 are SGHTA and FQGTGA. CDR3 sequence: CASSSGLADNEQFF. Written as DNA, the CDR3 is TGTGCCAGCAGCTCGGGACTAGCGGACAATGAGCAGTTCTTC.